These 6 T cell receptor beta chains were all obtained from the same sample, sequenced in a study of post-analysis software for immune sequencing data. Study-level points and caveats: Comparison of patients with controls showed five TRBV segments more frequent in patients, TRBV5-6, TRBV5-1 and TRBV20-1 among them.

Prepared libraries of TCR beta cDNA carried unique molecular identifiers. MiXCR, run by TCRdb on the PCR reads, gives a single entry per CDR3 protein. The table shows around 500,000 distinct CDR3 sequences, with under 40% occurring only once. Their antigens remain unidentified. Sequenced material: blood. These receptors came from a girl aged 2-17 years with multiple sclerosis.

This clonotype was detected only a few times. The genes are TRBV7-3 and TRBJ2-1; 10 bases fit TRBD1. The ends lost 5 bases at V and 6 bases at J; junction bases unmatched: 7. The CDR3 loop spans 15 amino acids. Germline V lookup: CDR1 SGHTA, CDR2 FQGTGA. The CDR3 reads CASSPDRGRFNEQFF. The CDR3 bases are TGTGCCAGCAGCCCCGACAGGGGGCGGTTCAATGAGCAGTTCTTC.

The chain uses TRBV20-1 and TRBJ1-6, with a weak D call TRBD1 (5 bases). Trimming removed 6 bases at V and 8 bases at J, with 17 bases between. The CDR3 loop spans 14 amino acids. CDR1 is DFQATT, CDR2 SNEGSKA, per germline (reference sequence). Here the CDR3 reads CSARRRGGDSPLHF. The CDR3 region has the DNA TGCAGTGCCCGCCGGCGGGGGGGAGATTCACCCCTCCACTTT.

This clonotype was picked up a small number of times. The chain carries TRBV20-1 and TRBJ1-1, with 10 positions matching TRBD1. CDR1 and CDR2 from the germline V gene are DFQATT and SNEGSKA (reference sequence). CDR3 length: 15 residues. V was clipped by 2 bases and J by 3 bases; unmatched bases: 6. CDR3 coding DNA: TGCAGTGCTAGAACTCAGGACAGGGGGGACACTGAAGCTTTCTTT. It yields the protein CSARTQDRGDTEAFF.

The chain employs TRBV9 and TRBJ1-1, with 7 positions matching TRBD1. Per the germline V gene, CDR1 is SGDLS and CDR2 is YYNGEE. The trim removed 1 base at V and 5 bases at J, leaving 14 bases unmatched. This CDR3 is 17 amino acids long. The CDR3 protein is CASSVSDEGGERTEAFF. The DNA for the CDR3 is TGTGCCAGCAGCGTATCCGACGAAGGGGGCGAACGGACTGAAGCTTTCTTT.

This rearrangement joins TRBV28 to TRBJ1-5; 12 nucleotides agree with TRBD1. V shed 2 bases and J 4 bases; nucleotides not matched to a gene: 9. Germline V gives CDR1 MDHEN, CDR2 SYDVKM. The length of the CDR3 is 18 residues. The CDR3 region is CASSLTPGQGAGNQPQHF. DNA for the CDR3: TGTGCCAGCAGTTTAACACCGGGACAGGGGGCTGGTAATCAGCCCCAGCATTTT.

The V gene is TRBV20-1, the J gene TRBJ2-5; D gene unclear. Per germline, CDR1 DFQATT and CDR2 SNEGSKA (reference sequence). Trimming took off 7 bases at V and 5 bases at J, with 14 bases between the two ends. The CDR3 loop spans 12 amino acids. CDR3 loop: CSGMWGTETQYF. CDR3 bases: TGCAGTGGGATGTGGGGAACGGAGACCCAGTACTTC.